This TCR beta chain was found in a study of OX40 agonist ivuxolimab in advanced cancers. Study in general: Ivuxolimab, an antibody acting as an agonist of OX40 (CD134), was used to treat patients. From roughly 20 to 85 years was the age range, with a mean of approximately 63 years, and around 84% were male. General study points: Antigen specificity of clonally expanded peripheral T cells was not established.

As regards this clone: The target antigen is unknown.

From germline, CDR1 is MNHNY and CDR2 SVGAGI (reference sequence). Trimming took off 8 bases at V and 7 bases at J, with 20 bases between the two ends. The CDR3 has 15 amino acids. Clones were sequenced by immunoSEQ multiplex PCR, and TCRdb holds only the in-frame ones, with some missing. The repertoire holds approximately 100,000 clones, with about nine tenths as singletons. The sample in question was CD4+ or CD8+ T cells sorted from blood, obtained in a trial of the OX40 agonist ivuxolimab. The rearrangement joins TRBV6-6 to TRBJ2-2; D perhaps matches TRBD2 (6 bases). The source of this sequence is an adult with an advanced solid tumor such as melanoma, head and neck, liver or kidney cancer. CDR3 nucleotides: TGTGCCAGCGAGCAGGAGGGAGAGGGGTACGGGGAGCTGTTTTTT. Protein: CASEQEGEGYGELFF.